This T cell receptor (beta chain) was profiled in a study of shared clonotypes between healthy human individuals. On the study more broadly: There were three CD4 naive, three CD4 memory, two CD8 naive and one CD8 memory plates per donor. Study-wide results and caveats: Non-shared clonotypes displayed generation probabilities falling below those of clonotypes present in all four donors.

Details on this clone: The antigen remains unidentified.

This CDR3 region has 16 residues. Across several immunoSEQ plates, the genomic DNA of each subset was split evenly. TCRdb's table, derived via immunoSEQ multiplex PCR, lists solely in-frame clones and lacks some. Seen here are about 1.5 million clones, around 97% observed once, and the top ten hold roughly 1.1%. None of the donors, who were healthy HIV-negative adults, had recently had acute infections or vaccinations. Material for sequencing was naive CD4+ T cells sorted from blood. Subset specified: CD45RA+ positively selected. The TCR sequence derives from a man younger than 45 in good health. The V and J genes are TRBV21-1 and TRBJ1-1; no check of the table's D call, TRBD1, against the DNA was made. TRBV21-1 is a pseudogene locus. CDR3 nucleotides: TGTGCCAGCAGCACAGGAGGCCAGGGGGTGAGCACTGAAGCTTTCTTT. It is translated as CASSTGGQGVSTEAFF.